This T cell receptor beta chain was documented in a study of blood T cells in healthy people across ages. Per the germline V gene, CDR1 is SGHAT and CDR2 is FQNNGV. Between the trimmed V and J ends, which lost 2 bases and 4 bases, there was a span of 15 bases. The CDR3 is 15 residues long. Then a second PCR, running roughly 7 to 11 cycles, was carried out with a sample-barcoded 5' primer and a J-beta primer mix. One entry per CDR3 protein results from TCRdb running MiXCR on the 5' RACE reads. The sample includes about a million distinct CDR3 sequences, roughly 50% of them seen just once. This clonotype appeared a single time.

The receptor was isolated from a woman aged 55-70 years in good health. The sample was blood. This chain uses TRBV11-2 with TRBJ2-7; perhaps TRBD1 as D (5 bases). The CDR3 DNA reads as TGTGCCAGCAGCTTATCGTTCAGGGCTCCGTACGAGCAGTACTTC. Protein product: CASSLSFRAPYEQYF.